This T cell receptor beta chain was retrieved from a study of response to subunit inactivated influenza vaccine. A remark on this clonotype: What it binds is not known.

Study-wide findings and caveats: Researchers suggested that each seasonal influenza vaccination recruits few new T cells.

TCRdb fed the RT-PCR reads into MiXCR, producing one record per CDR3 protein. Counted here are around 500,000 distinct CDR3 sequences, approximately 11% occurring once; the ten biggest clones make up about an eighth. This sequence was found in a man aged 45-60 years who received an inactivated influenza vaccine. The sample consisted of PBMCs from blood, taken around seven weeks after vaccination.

The CDR3 region is CASSRLAGGPQSYEQYF. In nucleotides, the CDR3 is TGTGCCAGCAGCCGACTAGCGGGAGGGCCTCAGTCCTACGAGCAGTACTTC. The chain is built from TRBV3-1 and TRBJ2-7; the match to TRBD2 covers 14 bases. Trimming cost V 4 bases and J 1 base; bases outside gene matches: 6. This CDR3 has 17 residues. The V gene's germline CDR1 is LGHDT and CDR2 YNNKEL (reference sequence).